This is a list of T cell receptor beta chains from one sample in a study of blood T cell repertoires in COVID-19. TCRdb keeps only in-frame clones here, not all; method: immunoSEQ multiplex PCR. The sample carries roughly 230,000 clones, 89% recorded once. The sequencing sample was made of peripheral blood. The receptor source for this set is a woman aged 40 to 50 who had recovered from COVID-19. Both conserved end residues are part of each CDR3. A D gene is named only where the DNA matches it firmly. A row's size may be missing; if present it is once, few, many or a size class.

TRBV2,TRBJ2-1,.,TRBD2,CASRERLAGSNNEQFF,TGTGCCAGCAGAGAACGACTAGCGGGCTCTAACAATGAGCAGTTCTTC
TRBV7-9,TRBJ1-2,few,.,CASSWTRDTGGYTF,TGTGCCAGCAGCTGGACCCGGGACACTGGTGGCTACACCTTC
TRBV5-6,TRBJ2-7,.,.,CASSSYSYEQYF,TGTGCCAGCAGCTCCTACTCCTACGAGCAGTACTTC
TRBV11-2,TRBJ2-3,.,TRBD2,CASSLYRTSTDTQYF,TGTGCCAGCAGCTTATACCGGACTAGTACAGATACGCAGTATTTT
TRBV24-1,TRBJ2-3,.,TRBD1,CATSDEGQDLTDTQYF,TGTGCCACCAGTGATGAGGGACAGGATCTCACAGATACGCAGTATTTT
TRBV10-1,TRBJ1-4,.,TRBD1,CASSESPGQGEEKLFF,TGCGCCAGCAGTGAGTCGCCGGGACAGGGGGAAGAAAAACTGTTTTTT
TRBV19,TRBJ1-2,.,.,CASSVPHRVGYGYTF,TGTGCCAGTAGTGTTCCCCACAGGGTTGGCTATGGCTACACCTTC
TRBV7-2,TRBJ2-5,.,TRBD2,CASSLAAKSGGVGTQYF,TGTGCCAGCAGCTTAGCAGCAAAGAGCGGGGGTGTTGGGACCCAGTACTTC
TRBV6-2/TRBV6-3,TRBJ2-5,once,.,CASSPPTPSQYF,TGTGCCAGCAGTCCCCCAACTCCATCCCAGTACTTC
TRBV28,TRBJ2-5,.,.,CASSLSYLVGYQETQYF,TGTGCCAGCAGTTTATCCTACCTGGTCGGGTACCAAGAGACCCAGTACTTC
TRBV11-2,TRBJ2-2,.,TRBD1,CASSPRTGWVTGELFF,TGTGCCAGCAGCCCCCGGACAGGGTGGGTCACCGGGGAGCTGTTTTTT
TRBV7-9,TRBJ2-2,.,.,CASSLGGDSYTGELFF,TGTGCCAGCAGCTTAGGGGGGGACAGCTACACCGGGGAGCTGTTTTTT
TRBV21-1,TRBJ1-6,once,.,CALKPTSYNSPLHF,TGTGCCCTTAAACCAACATCCTATAATTCACCCCTCCACTTT
TRBV5-1,TRBJ1-2,.,.,CASSEGQYGYTF,TGCGCCAGCAGCGAAGGACAGTATGGCTACACCTTC
TRBV3-1/TRBV3-2,TRBJ2-5,.,.,CASSQDFSVRAGKETQYF,TGTGCCAGCAGCCAAGATTTTTCGGTTAGGGCGGGTAAAGAGACCCAGTACTTC
TRBV15,TRBJ2-3,.,.,CATSRDHTGVSSADTQYF,TGTGCCACCAGCAGAGATCACACGGGAGTGAGTTCAGCAGATACGCAGTATTTT
TRBV19,TRBJ1-1,.,.,CASSIRGGTEAFF,TGTGCCAGTAGTATTCGAGGGGGAACTGAAGCTTTCTTT
TRBV5-6,TRBJ2-6,.,TRBD1,CASSLEGRGLVSGANVLTF,TGTGCCAGCAGCTTGGAGGGCAGGGGGCTTGTCTCTGGGGCCAACGTCCTGACTTTC
TRBV27,TRBJ1-6,.,.,CASSRSADPTRNSPLHF,TGTGCCAGCAGTCGTAGTGCCGATCCCACGCGGAATTCACCCCTCCACTTT
TRBV6-6,TRBJ1-4,once,TRBD1,CASTGGPATNEKLFF,TGTGCCAGCACAGGGGGCCCTGCAACTAATGAAAAACTGTTTTTT
TRBV25-1,TRBJ2-3,.,TRBD2,CASSEVGTSGLSTDTQYF,TGTGCCAGCAGTGAAGTGGGGACTAGCGGGCTCAGCACAGATACGCAGTATTTT
TRBV6-6,TRBJ1-6,.,TRBD1,CASSDNPTGGEFGLISPLHF,TGTGCCAGCAGCGATAACCCGACAGGGGGCGAGTTCGGATTGATTTCACCCCTCCACTTT
TRBV5-6,TRBJ1-6,once,.,CASSLEGQGWNSPLHF,TGTGCCAGCAGCTTGGAGGGCCAGGGTTGGAATTCACCCCTCCACTTT
TRBV5-6,TRBJ2-3,.,TRBD2,CASSLERGPSTDTQYF,TGTGCCAGCAGCTTGGAGCGGGGGCCCAGCACAGATACGCAGTATTTT
TRBV12-5,TRBJ2-5,.,TRBD1,CASGGDRGETQYF,TGTGCTAGTGGCGGGGACAGGGGTGAGACCCAGTACTTC
TRBV14,TRBJ2-6,.,.,CASSISGGANVLTF,TGTGCCAGCAGTATATCCGGTGGGGCCAACGTCCTGACTTTC
TRBV19,TRBJ2-1,.,TRBD1,CASSNRGTGFMGEQFF,TGTGCCAGTAGTAACAGGGGGACAGGGTTTATGGGTGAGCAGTTCTTC
TRBV29-1,TRBJ2-3,.,.,CSVARQVPGDTQYF,TGCAGCGTCGCCCGGCAGGTACCAGGAGATACGCAGTATTTT
TRBV10-3,TRBJ1-5,.,TRBD1,CAIARDREQPQHF,TGTGCCATCGCCCGGGACAGGGAGCAGCCCCAGCATTTT
TRBV2,TRBJ2-5,.,TRBD1,CASARGTTQETQYF,TGTGCCAGCGCCAGGGGGACCACCCAAGAGACCCAGTACTTC
TRBV28,TRBJ1-5,.,.,CASIYQGSNQPQHF,TGTGCCAGCATTTACCAGGGTAGCAATCAGCCCCAGCATTTT
TRBV5-6,TRBJ1-2,.,.,CASSGINREGYGYTF,TGTGCCAGCAGCGGGATAAACAGGGAAGGCTATGGCTACACCTTC
TRBV7-2,TRBJ2-3,.,TRBD2,CASSLGLAGDRTGQYF,TGTGCCAGCAGCTTGGGACTAGCGGGAGATAGGACAGGGCAGTATTTT
TRBV30,TRBJ1-1,.,.,CAWSVLRGSEAFF,TGTGCCTGGAGTGTACTCAGGGGCTCTGAAGCTTTCTTT
TRBV27,TRBJ2-2,.,TRBD1,CASSSVGQATGELFF,TGTGCCAGCAGTTCCGTCGGACAGGCTACCGGGGAGCTGTTTTTT
TRBV19,TRBJ1-2,.,TRBD1,CASSIPRQGAYGYTF,TGTGCCAGTAGTATACCTAGACAGGGTGCCTATGGCTACACCTTC
TRBV2,TRBJ2-3,.,TRBD2,CASVSVRGGADTQYF,TGTGCCAGCGTTTCGGTGCGGGGGGGCGCAGATACGCAGTATTTT
TRBV3-1/TRBV3-2,TRBJ2-1,.,TRBD2,CASSRTSGGIEQFF,TGTGCCAGCAGCCGGACTAGCGGGGGAATTGAGCAGTTCTTC
TRBV5-4,TRBJ2-1,once,TRBD1,CASSFPPQGAYNEQFF,TGTGCCAGCAGCTTTCCGCCGCAGGGGGCCTACAATGAGCAGTTCTTC
TRBV12-3/TRBV12-4,TRBJ2-1,.,TRBD2,CASSLGGRGEQFF,TGTGCCAGCAGTTTAGGAGGGAGGGGTGAGCAGTTCTTC
TRBV11-1,TRBJ2-3,.,.,CASSLRALASTDTQYF,TGTGCCAGCAGCTTACGCGCGCTAGCGAGCACAGATACGCAGTATTTT
TRBV7-9,TRBJ1-1,.,.,CASSTDPAGTEAFF,TGTGCCAGCAGCACAGACCCGGCTGGTACTGAAGCTTTCTTT
TRBV29-1,TRBJ2-1,.,.,CSVATGYNEQFF,TGCAGCGTTGCAACAGGCTACAATGAGCAGTTCTTC
TRBV27,TRBJ2-7,.,.,CASRIFKGTRNEQYF,TGTGCCAGCAGAATTTTTAAGGGGACAAGAAACGAGCAGTACTTC
TRBV7-2,TRBJ2-2,.,.,CASSTAMGAGELFF,TGTGCCAGCAGCACGGCAATGGGAGCCGGGGAGCTGTTTTTT
TRBV25-1,TRBJ1-2,.,.,CASSETGRVGYTF,TGTGCCAGCAGTGAAACGGGCAGGGTCGGCTACACCTTC